The 14 T cell receptor beta chains reported below all come from one sample, sequenced in a study of blood T cell repertoires in COVID-19. Sequencing used immunoSEQ multiplex PCR; TCRdb keeps in-frame clones, though not all of them. The sample holds 64,000 or so clones; approximately 78% are singletons and the top ten take around 12%. Sequenced material: peripheral blood. Every receptor here comes from a human donor in a cohort sampled during active COVID-19.

The V and J genes are TRBV9 and TRBJ2-5, with D perhaps TRBD2 (6 bases). The CDR3 consists of 15 residues. Germline V gene data show CDR1 as SGDLS and CDR2 as YYNGEE. V shed 2 bases and J shed 2 bases, with 13 bases lying between them. The CDR3 spells CASSVSAGSQETQYF. The DNA of the CDR3 is TGTGCCAGCAGCGTTAGTGCGGGGAGTCAAGAGACCCAGTACTTC.

The chain links TRBV18 to TRBJ2-3; 9 positions agree with TRBD2. This CDR3 spans 15 amino acids. Unmatched junction bases numbered 10, after V lost 3 bases and J lost 9 bases. CDR1 is KGHSH and CDR2 is LQKENI in the germline V gene. The CDR3 reads CASSPPGRSGGTQYF. The CDR3 coding sequence is TGTGCCAGCTCACCCCCGGGGCGTAGCGGGGGCACGCAGTATTTT. The variable domain in full, completed from reference TRBV18 and TRBJ2-3, reads NAGVMQNPRHLVRRRGQEARLRCSPMKGHSHVYWYRQLPEEGLKFMVYLQKENIIDESGMPKERFSAEFPKEGPSILRIQQVVRGDSAAYFCASSPPGRSGGTQYFGPGTRLTVL.

The rearrangement joins TRBV5-6 to TRBJ1-5; D possibly corresponds to TRBD1 (6 bases). CDR3 length: 15 residues. CDR1 and CDR2 (germline): SGHDT, YYEEEE. The V gene lost 0 bases and the J gene lost 7 bases, with 14 bases spanning the gap. DNA for the CDR3: TGTGCCAGCAGCTTGGGGTGGACAGCCTACCAGCCCCAGCATTTT. It codes for CASSLGWTAYQPQHF.

The chain carries TRBV28 and TRBJ2-1, with TRBD2 as a possible D gene (5 bases). From germline, CDR1 is MDHEN and CDR2 SYDVKM. Between the trimmed V and J ends, which lost 2 bases and 15 bases, there was a span of 11 bases. This CDR3 spans 11 amino acids. The CDR3 sequence: CASSLVGVRFF. The CDR3 coding sequence is TGTGCCAGCAGTTTAGTCGGGGTTCGGTTCTTC.

The chain links TRBV4-2 to TRBJ2-3; D perhaps matches TRBD2 (6 bases). V lost 3 bases and J 2 bases, leaving 18 bases between the germline ends. Germline V gives CDR1 LGHNA, CDR2 YNFKEQ. The CDR3 loop spans 17 amino acids. In DNA, the CDR3 is TGTGCCAGCAGCCATATCAGGGAGGCTAGCCTCACAGATACGCAGTATTTT. Translation gives CASSHIREASLTDTQYF.

The chain employs TRBV2 and TRBJ1-2; D not certain. Germline assignment: CDR1 SNHLY and CDR2 FYNNEI. The CDR3 is 14 residues long. V shed 2 bases and J shed 2 bases, with 9 bases lying between them. The CDR3 DNA reads as TGTGCCAGCAGTGAACCAGGCCCAAACTATGGCTACACCTTC. Its protein is CASSEPGPNYGYTF.

This chain joins TRBV7-2 and TRBJ2-5; tentatively, D is TRBD1 (5 bases). Germline-derived CDR1 and CDR2 are SGHTA and FQGNSA. The CDR3 contains 16 residues. Trimming removed 2 bases from V and 5 bases from J, with 18 bases in between. The CDR3 loop is CASSLRRVGLGETQYF. The DNA for the CDR3 is TGTGCCAGCAGCTTAAGACGGGTGGGGCTCGGGGAGACCCAGTACTTC.

This clone was seen repeatedly, ten times or more. The germline gene is not matched at one end of the junction; a read error may be the cause. The chain recombines TRBV2 with TRBJ2-7; a possible D gene is TRBD1 (7 bases). CDR1 is SNHLY and CDR2 is FYNNEI in the germline V gene. The CDR3 runs to 13 residues. CDR3 nucleotides: TGTGCCAGCAGTGAACTAGGCAGGGGGGATCAGAACTTC. Amino acids: CASSELGRGDQNF.

V and J are TRBV2 and TRBJ1-2; a possible D gene is TRBD1 (6 bases). Germline V lookup: CDR1 SNHLY, CDR2 FYNNEI. Trimming shortened V by 7 bases and J by 3 bases, and 15 bases separated the two germline ends. This CDR3 has 14 amino acids. The CDR3 loop is CASIGGARYYGYTF. For the CDR3, the DNA is TGTGCCAGCATCGGGGGGGCCAGATACTATGGCTACACCTTC.

This chain connects TRBV18 to TRBJ2-1; D may be TRBD1 (5 bases). The germline V and J ends were trimmed by 3 bases and 7 bases, with 10 bases remaining between them. CDR3 length: 13 residues. From germline, CDR1 is KGHSH and CDR2 LQKENI. CDR3 loop: CASSPQGGNEQFF. The CDR3, as DNA: TGTGCCAGCTCACCCCAGGGTGGGAATGAGCAGTTCTTC. Complete variable domain (other parts from reference TRBV18 and TRBJ2-1): NAGVMQNPRHLVRRRGQEARLRCSPMKGHSHVYWYRQLPEEGLKFMVYLQKENIIDESGMPKERFSAEFPKEGPSILRIQQVVRGDSAAYFCASSPQGGNEQFFGPGTRLTVL.

This chain uses TRBV10-3 with TRBJ1-6; D gene uncertain. This CDR3 is built from 17 residues. V dropped 6 bases and J dropped 6 bases, with 21 bases sitting between them. Germline V gene data show CDR1 as ENHRY and CDR2 as SYGVKD. The CDR3 nucleotides read TGTGCCATCAGCCCCGTGGACTCCGCTCGAGTTAATTCACCCCTCCACTTT. This translates into CAISPVDSARVNSPLHF.

The chain couples TRBV29-1 to TRBJ1-1; TRBD1 aligns across 7 bases. V was clipped by 7 bases and J by 1 base; unmatched bases: 3. Germline-derived CDR1 and CDR2 are SQVTM and ANQGSEA. This CDR3 contains 12 residues. CDR3 sequence (DNA): TGCAGCGCGGGACAGAGGAACACTGAAGCTTTCTTT. Its translation is CSAGQRNTEAFF.

This clone was seen once. The V call is TRBV3-1 (or the pseudogene TRBV3-2), the J call TRBJ2-7, with TRBD1 matching over 9 bases. Per the germline V gene, CDR1 is LGHDT and CDR2 is YNNKEL (reference sequence). J gave up 5 bases and V 7 bases, and 6 bases lay outside the gene matches. The length of the CDR3 is 13 residues. Here the CDR3 DNA reads TGTGCCAGCACCCGGGGACAGGGCCACGAGCAGTACTTC. This gives the protein CASTRGQGHEQYF.

The chain carries TRBV11-2 and TRBJ2-2; no firm D call. The CDR3 spans 16 residues. CDR1 and CDR2 from the germline V gene are SGHAT and FQNNGV. V was trimmed by 2 bases and J by 0 bases, leaving 10 bases between them. Here the CDR3 DNA reads TGTGCCAGCAGCTTATTGACACCCTCGAACACCGGGGAGCTGTTTTTT. Its translation: CASSLLTPSNTGELFF.